These 17 T cell receptor beta chains were sequenced from one sample in a study of shared clonotypes between healthy human individuals. Clones were sequenced by immunoSEQ multiplex PCR, and TCRdb holds only the in-frame ones, with some missing. The profile shows approximately 1.9 million clones, 80% to 95% of them singletons. Only CD45RO-negative cells positively selected for CCR7 counted as naive CD8 cells, so terminally differentiated effector memory CD45RA+ cells were excluded. Sequencing used naive CD8+ T cells from PBMCs. Every receptor here comes from a man between 18 and 35 years old in good health. Some clones in this sample may be carry-over from other donors' samples.

CDR3 nucleotide sequence: TGTGCCAGCAGTTTGGTGACAGGCAGTAATTCACCCCTCCACTTT. This translates into CASSLVTGSNSPLHF. This chain connects TRBV28 to TRBJ1-6; D possibly corresponds to TRBD1 (6 bases). There are 15 residues in the CDR3. The V gene's germline CDR1 is MDHEN and CDR2 SYDVKM. V lost 3 bases and J 6 bases, leaving 12 bases between the germline ends.

The gene calls are TRBV10-3 and TRBJ2-1; D may be TRBD2 (5 bases). The CDR3 is 13 amino acids. Per the germline V gene, CDR1 is ENHRY and CDR2 is SYGVKD. V lost 10 bases, J lost 7 bases, and 17 bases lay in between. This chain's CDR3 is CASRELGQNEQFF. The CDR3 DNA sequence: TGTGCCAGCCGGGAACTCGGCCAAAATGAGCAGTTCTTC.

The genes are TRBV9 and TRBJ2-7, with 7 bases lining up with TRBD2. Germline-derived CDR1 and CDR2 are SGDLS and YYNGEE. V gave up 3 bases and J gave up 0 bases; unmatched junction bases: 9. The CDR3 extends over 16 amino acids. In DNA form, the CDR3 reads TGTGCCAGCAGCGGACCTGGGGGGGAGGCCTCCTACGAGCAGTACTTC. Encoded protein: CASSGPGGEASYEQYF.

The V and J genes are TRBV9 and TRBJ2-7; D is unclear. Per germline, CDR1 SGDLS and CDR2 YYNGEE. With 3 bases removed from V and 5 bases from J, the gap between germline ends came to 9 bases. This CDR3 comprises 12 residues. The CDR3 spells CASSGGENEQYF. As DNA, the CDR3 is TGTGCCAGCAGCGGAGGTGAGAACGAGCAGTACTTC.

The chain couples TRBV11-2 to TRBJ2-1; TRBD2 matches at 10 bases. The J segment lost 8 bases and the V segment lost 6 bases, leaving 10 bases of the junction unmatched. Per germline, CDR1 SGHAT and CDR2 FQNNGV. This CDR3 spans 15 amino acids. The CDR3 DNA reads TGTGCCAGCAGTTCTAGCGGGAGCCCCATAGATGAGCAGTTCTTC. Amino acids: CASSSSGSPIDEQFF.

The rearrangement joins TRBV4-2 to TRBJ2-3, with D possibly matching TRBD2 (6 bases). Trimming took 0 bases from V and 10 from J, leaving 20 bases between them. This CDR3 has 16 residues. Germline V gene lookup returns CDR1 LGHNA and CDR2 YNFKEQ. The CDR3 nucleotides are TGTGCCAGCAGCCAAGAGCTGCGGAGGGAGATTGGGGCGCAGTATTTT. Its translation is CASSQELRREIGAQYF.

The rearrangement uses TRBV4-3 and TRBJ1-1; the D is unclear. Trimming shortened V by 1 base and J by 7 bases, and 19 bases separated the two germline ends. This CDR3 has 16 residues. Germline V gene sequence: CDR1 LGHNA, CDR2 YSLEER. CDR3 nucleotide sequence: TGCGCCAGCAGCCAAGGACGAAACAGCTTTGAATATGAAGCTTTCTTT. This encodes CASSQGRNSFEYEAFF.

The CDR3 loop is CASSARDRRYGYTF. For the CDR3, the DNA is TGTGCCAGCAGTGCCCGGGACCGCCGGTATGGCTACACCTTC. This chain links TRBV28 with TRBJ1-2, with a weak D call TRBD1 (5 bases). Germline CDR1 reads MDHEN; CDR2 reads SYDVKM. The V gene lost 5 bases and the J gene lost 5 bases, with 15 bases spanning the gap. The CDR3 loop spans 14 amino acids.

The J gene is TRBJ1-4, the V gene TRBV4-1, with D uncertain. CDR3 length: 16 residues. The V gene's germline CDR1 is MGHRA and CDR2 YSYEKL. V lost 1 base to trimming and J lost 0 bases, with 9 bases between them. This CDR3 is CASSQVTTTTNEKLFF. As DNA, the CDR3 is TGCGCCAGCAGCCAAGTCACCACCACAACTAATGAAAAACTGTTTTTT.

This clone was observed a single time. The rearrangement joins TRBV9 to TRBJ2-1; 7 nucleotides align to TRBD2. The CDR3 contains 13 residues. The germline V gene has CDR1 SGDLS and CDR2 YYNGEE. Trimming cost V 0 bases and J 8 bases; bases outside gene matches: 2. The CDR3 DNA reads as TGTGCCAGCAGCGTAGCTGCGGGGGATGAGCAGTTCTTC. This codes for CASSVAAGDEQFF.

DNA of the CDR3: TGTGCCAGCAGCGTAGATGGAACTTGGAACTACGAGCAGTACTTC. Protein sequence: CASSVDGTWNYEQYF. The chain joins TRBV9 to TRBJ2-7, with D unclear. CDR3 length: 15 amino acids. With 0 bases removed from V and 3 bases from J, the gap between germline ends came to 13 bases. Germline V lookup: CDR1 SGDLS, CDR2 YYNGEE.

The chain carries TRBV30 and TRBJ1-1; D remains unclear. Germline CDR1 GTSNPN, CDR2 SVGIG (reference sequence). V lost 4 bases to trimming and J lost 8 bases, with 14 bases between them. The CDR3 totals 12 residues. CDR3 nucleotide sequence: TGTGCCTGGACTAAGAAACCTCGGGAAGCTTTCTTT. Its protein is CAWTKKPREAFF.

This chain joins TRBV6-1 and TRBJ1-1; possible D gene TRBD1, 5 bases. Germline assignment: CDR1 MNHNS and CDR2 SASEGT. Trimming left V 6 bases short and J 12 bases short, with 14 bases between. The CDR3 length is 11 residues. CDR3 sequence reads: CASRWGGDTFF. DNA for the CDR3: TGTGCCAGCAGATGGGGGGGTGATACTTTCTTT.

The chain carries TRBV19 and TRBJ1-2, with a tentative D call TRBD1 (6 bases). The V end lost 0 bases, the J end lost 9 bases, and 11 bases lay between the germline ends. Germline assignment: CDR1 LNHDA and CDR2 SQIVND (reference sequence). The CDR3 is made up of 13 amino acids. In nucleotides, the CDR3 is TGTGCCAGTAGTATAGAAACAGGGTGGAGCTACACCTTC. It is translated as CASSIETGWSYTF.

The chain is built from TRBV21-1 and TRBJ2-3; TRBD2, as called in the table, went unchecked against the DNA. TRBV21-1 is flagged as a pseudogene. This CDR3 has 15 residues. CDR3 bases: TGTGCCAGCAGCAAATTAGAGAAAACGCCAGATACGCAGTATTTT. Translating it yields CASSKLEKTPDTQYF.

The chain combines TRBV19 with TRBJ2-7, with 10 nucleotides matching TRBD2. There are 14 residues in the CDR3. J lost 9 bases, V lost 7 bases, and 12 bases had no gene match. CDR1 is LNHDA, CDR2 SQIVND, per germline (reference sequence). The CDR3 is CASTPGTSVGVQYF. The CDR3 DNA reads TGTGCCAGTACCCCGGGGACTAGCGTTGGCGTGCAGTACTTC.

The chain is built from TRBV18 and TRBJ2-3; 8 nucleotides match TRBD2. J gave up 4 bases and V 3 bases, and 0 bases lay outside the gene matches. Germline lookup yields CDR1 KGHSH and CDR2 LQKENI. This CDR3 is 13 amino acids long. DNA for the CDR3: TGTGCCAGCTCACCCGGGAGGGCAGATACGCAGTATTTT. Encoded protein: CASSPGRADTQYF.